The next 4 T cell receptor beta chains were all read from a single sample in a study of somatic mutations in cytotoxic T cells in rheumatoid arthritis. Libraries were prepared by immunoSEQ multiplex PCR; TCRdb keeps only in-frame clonotypes and omits some of them. The profile covers about 6,400 clones, with 72% appearing a single time and 35% taken by the ten largest. Material: CD8+ T cells sorted from blood. The receptor set was obtained from a woman between 50 and 59 years old in good health.

This clone was picked up a small number of times. This chain connects TRBV4-1 to TRBJ1-1; D may be TRBD1 (5 bases). V lost 1 base, J lost 3 bases, and 12 bases lay in between. The germline gives CDR1 MGHRA, CDR2 YSYEKL. CDR3 size: 15 residues. CDR3 amino acids: CASSQGGGLDTEAFF. The CDR3 nucleotides read TGCGCCAGCAGCCAAGGGGGGGGATTGGACACTGAAGCTTTCTTT.

This chain connects TRBV7-6 to TRBJ2-5, with D hard to call. Germline values: CDR1 SGHVS, CDR2 FNYEAQ. The CDR3 consists of 15 residues. The V and J ends lost 1 base and 5 bases respectively, with 14 bases between them. This chain's CDR3 is CASSLVAVQWETQYF. In nucleotides, the CDR3 is TGTGCCAGCAGCTTAGTGGCCGTTCAATGGGAGACCCAGTACTTC.

The chain joins TRBV2 to TRBJ1-5; no firm D call. This CDR3 has 14 amino acids. Per germline, CDR1 SNHLY and CDR2 FYNNEI. Trimming took off 3 bases at V and 4 bases at J, with 10 bases between the two ends. CDR3 DNA: TGTGCCAGCAGTGATGAGGGAGGGAATCAGCCCCAGCATTTT. This sequence encodes CASSDEGGNQPQHF.

This chain links TRBV6-5 with TRBJ1-1; the D is unclear. Germline V gene data show CDR1 as MNHEY and CDR2 as SVGAGI. The CDR3 contains 15 residues. V shed 2 bases and J shed 4 bases, with 14 bases lying between them. The CDR3 spells CASSYATRSGTEAFF. CDR3 nucleotides: TGTGCCAGCAGTTACGCTACCCGCTCGGGCACTGAAGCTTTCTTT.